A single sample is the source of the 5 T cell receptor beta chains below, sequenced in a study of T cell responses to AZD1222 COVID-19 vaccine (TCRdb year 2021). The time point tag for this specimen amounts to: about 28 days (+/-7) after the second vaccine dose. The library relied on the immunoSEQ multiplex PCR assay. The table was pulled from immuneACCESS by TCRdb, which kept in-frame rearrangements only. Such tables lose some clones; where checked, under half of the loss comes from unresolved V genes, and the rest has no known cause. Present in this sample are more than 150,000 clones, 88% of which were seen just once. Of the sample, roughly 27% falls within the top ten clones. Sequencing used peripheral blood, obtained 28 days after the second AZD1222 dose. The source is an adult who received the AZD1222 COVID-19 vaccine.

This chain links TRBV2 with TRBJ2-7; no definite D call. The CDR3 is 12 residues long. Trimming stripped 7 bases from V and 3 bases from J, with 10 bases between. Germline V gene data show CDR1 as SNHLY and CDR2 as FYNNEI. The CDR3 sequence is CASKESVYEQYF. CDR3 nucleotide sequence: TGTGCCAGCAAGGAGAGCGTCTACGAGCAGTACTTC.

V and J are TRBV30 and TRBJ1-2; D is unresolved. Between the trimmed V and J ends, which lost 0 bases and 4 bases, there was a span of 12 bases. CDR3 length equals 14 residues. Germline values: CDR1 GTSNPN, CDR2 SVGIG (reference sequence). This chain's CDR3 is CAWSVSGVRYGYTF. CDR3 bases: TGTGCCTGGAGTGTATCTGGGGTCCGCTATGGCTACACCTTC.

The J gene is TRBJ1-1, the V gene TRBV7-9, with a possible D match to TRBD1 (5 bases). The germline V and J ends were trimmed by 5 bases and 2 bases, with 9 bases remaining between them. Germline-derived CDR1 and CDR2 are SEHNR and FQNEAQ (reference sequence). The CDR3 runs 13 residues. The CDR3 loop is CASSPDSNTEAFF. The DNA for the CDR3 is TGTGCCAGCAGCCCCGACAGTAACACTGAAGCTTTCTTT.

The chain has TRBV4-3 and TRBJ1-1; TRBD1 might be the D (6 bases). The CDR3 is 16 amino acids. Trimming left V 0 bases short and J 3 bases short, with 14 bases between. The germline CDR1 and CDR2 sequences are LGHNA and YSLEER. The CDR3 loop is CASSQDSGGRDTEAFF. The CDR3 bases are TGCGCCAGCAGCCAAGATTCCGGGGGCCGAGACACTGAAGCTTTCTTT.

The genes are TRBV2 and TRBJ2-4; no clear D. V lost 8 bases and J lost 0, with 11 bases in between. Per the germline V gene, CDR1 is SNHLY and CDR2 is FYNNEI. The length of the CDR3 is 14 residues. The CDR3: CASLRTVAKNIQYF. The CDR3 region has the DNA TGTGCCAGCCTACGAACCGTAGCCAAAAACATTCAGTACTTC.